This entry features one TCR beta chain sequence. Per germline, CDR1 KGHSH and CDR2 LQKENI. The CDR3 consists of 13 residues. The V gene lost 3 bases and the J gene lost 7 bases, with 7 bases spanning the gap. The TCR beta repertoire was assessed by survey-level immunoSEQ sequencing. The table came from immunoSEQ multiplex PCR; TCRdb's copy has only in-frame clones and leaves some out. The data show about 50,000 clones, with 80% to 95% seen just once and approximately 11% held by the top ten. The sequenced sample was PBMCs. This TCR came from a man aged 35-49 years with rheumatoid arthritis. The gene calls are TRBV18 and TRBJ1-6; D remains ambiguous. Here the CDR3 reads CASSPNPNSPLHF. The CDR3 nucleotides are TGTGCCAGCTCACCTAATCCAAATTCACCCCTCCACTTT.